This entry is about one T cell receptor beta chain. Antigen: not known. The CDR3 length is 11 residues. From germline, CDR1 is SQVTM and CDR2 ANQGSEA. The V end was cut by 4 bases, the J end by 8 bases, with 11 bases between. Libraries were prepared by immunoSEQ multiplex PCR; TCRdb keeps only in-frame clonotypes and omits some of them. The top ten clones hold about 16% of a sample with hundreds of thousands of clones, roughly 84% of them seen once. This sample is part of a study of shared clonotypes between healthy human individuals. The study's findings and limits: Against clonotypes common to all four donors, non-shared ones had lower generation probabilities. Larger estimated richness was generally seen in naive subsets than in memory subsets.

Adult donors, all healthy and HIV-negative, had no recent acute infections or vaccinations. Sequencing used memory CD8+ T cells sorted from blood. This sample's subset: CD45RO+ cells pooled with CCR7-negative TemRA cells. This receptor was taken from a man aged 18 to 30 in good health. The J gene is TRBJ1-2, the V gene TRBV29-1; D not resolved. CDR3 region: CSVVSDRGYTF. The CDR3 region has the DNA TGCAGCGTTGTATCAGATCGGGGCTACACCTTC.